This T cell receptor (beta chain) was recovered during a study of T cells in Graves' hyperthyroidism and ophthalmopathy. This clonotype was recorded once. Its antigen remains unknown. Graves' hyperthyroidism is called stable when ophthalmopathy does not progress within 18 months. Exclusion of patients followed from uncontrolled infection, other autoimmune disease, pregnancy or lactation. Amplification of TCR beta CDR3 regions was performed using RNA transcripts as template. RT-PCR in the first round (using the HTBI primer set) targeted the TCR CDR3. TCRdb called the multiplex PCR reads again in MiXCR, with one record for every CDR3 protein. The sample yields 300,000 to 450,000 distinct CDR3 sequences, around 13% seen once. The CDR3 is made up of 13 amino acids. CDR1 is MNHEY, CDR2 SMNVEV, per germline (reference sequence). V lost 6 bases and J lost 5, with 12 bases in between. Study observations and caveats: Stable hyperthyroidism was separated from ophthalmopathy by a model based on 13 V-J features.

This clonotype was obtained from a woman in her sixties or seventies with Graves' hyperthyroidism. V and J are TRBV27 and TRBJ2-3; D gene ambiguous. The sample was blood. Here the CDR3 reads CASSSSGLDTQYF. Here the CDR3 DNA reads TGTGCCAGCAGCTCCTCGGGCCTAGATACGCAGTATTTT.